Each of the 11 T cell receptor beta chains below was sequenced from the same sample in a study of a mutant IDH1 vaccine in newly diagnosed glioma. Their recognized antigens are unknown. Described time point: week 47, end of study. Vaccine doses each comprised 300 ug of mutant IDH1 20-mer peptide, with topical imiquimod. Assay: immunoSEQ multiplex PCR; the TCRdb copy retains only in-frame clones and omits some. Among over 75,000 clones listed, about 81% were seen once. The specimen comprised PBMCs, sampled from a glioma patient whose treatment included an IDH1 peptide vaccine. Every receptor here comes from a man between 35 and 55 years old with glioma.

CDR3 in amino acids: CASSVMGGRSYNEQFF. The DNA for the CDR3 is TGTGCCAGCAGCGTCATGGGGGGACGCTCCTACAATGAGCAGTTCTTC. The rearrangement uses TRBV9 and TRBJ2-1; weak D call: TRBD2 (6 bases). The CDR3 totals 16 residues. Germline V gene lookup returns CDR1 SGDLS and CDR2 YYNGEE. V lost 2 bases, J lost 0 bases, and 12 bases lay in between.

A few counts support this clone. The V gene is TRBV20-1, the J gene TRBJ1-1; D call uncertain. The germline CDR1 and CDR2 sequences are DFQATT and SNEGSKA (reference sequence). The CDR3 has 11 amino acids. Deletions cut 3 bases from V and 5 bases from J, with 7 bases between. The CDR3 coding sequence is TGCAGTGCTAGGACCCCGACTGAAGCTTTCTTT. Translated: CSARTPTEAFF.

The gene calls are TRBV5-4 and TRBJ2-5, with 9 nucleotides matching TRBD2. This CDR3 comprises 16 residues. V lost 4 bases to trimming and J lost 3 bases; unmatched junction nucleotides: 10. Germline CDR1 and CDR2: SGHNT and YYREEE (reference sequence). The CDR3 coding sequence is TGTGCCAGCAGCCAAGGGGGGGTAGCGGGGGAAGAGACCCAGTACTTC. As protein: CASSQGGVAGEETQYF.

This clone was observed a handful of times. The rearrangement links TRBV15 to TRBJ1-1; D uncertain. Between the trimmed V and J ends, which lost 1 base and 5 bases, there was a span of 14 bases. Per germline, CDR1 LNHNV and CDR2 YYDKDF (reference sequence). The CDR3 has 15 amino acids. The CDR3: CATSRATLGQTEAFF. DNA of the CDR3: TGTGCCACCAGCAGAGCCACCCTTGGGCAGACTGAAGCTTTCTTT.

The chain has TRBV5-8 and TRBJ2-7, with a possible D match to TRBD1 (5 bases). Germline lookup yields CDR1 SGHTS and CDR2 YDEGEE. The CDR3 extends over 15 amino acids. Deletions cut 4 bases from V and 3 bases from J, with 17 bases between. CDR3 region: CASSLPRRQNYEQYF. As DNA, the CDR3 is TGTGCCAGCAGCCTCCCACGGAGACAGAACTACGAGCAGTACTTC.

The chain combines TRBV7-9 with TRBJ2-7; D perhaps matches TRBD2 (5 bases). Per germline, CDR1 SEHNR and CDR2 FQNEAQ (reference sequence). Trimming stripped 3 bases from V and 7 bases from J, with 13 bases between. The CDR3 runs 13 residues. This CDR3 is CASSFYHGGEQYF. As DNA, the CDR3 is TGTGCCAGCAGCTTTTACCACGGCGGGGAGCAGTACTTC.

The chain carries TRBV4-3 and TRBJ2-3; D remains ambiguous. The CDR3 length is 14 residues. Trimming took 0 bases from V and 4 from J, leaving 8 bases between them. CDR1 is LGHNA, CDR2 YSLEER, per germline. The CDR3 is CASSQDYESDTQYF. DNA of the CDR3: TGCGCCAGCAGCCAAGATTACGAATCAGATACGCAGTATTTT.

The genes are TRBV2 and TRBJ1-2, with a tentative D call TRBD1 (5 bases). CDR1 is SNHLY, CDR2 FYNNEI, per germline. V dropped 2 bases and J dropped 4 bases, with 14 bases sitting between them. The CDR3 extends over 15 amino acids. The CDR3 DNA reads TGTGCCAGCAGTGAAATTGGGGCAGATACCTATGGCTACACCTTC. This encodes CASSEIGADTYGYTF. Together with reference TRBV2 and TRBJ1-2, the CDR3 gives the full variable domain: EPEVTQTPSHQVTQMGQEVILRCVPISNHLYFYWYRQILGQKVEFLVSFYNNEISEKSEIFDDQFSVERPDGSNFTLKIRSTKLEDSAMYFCASSEIGADTYGYTFGSGTRLTVV.

The V gene is TRBV2, the J gene TRBJ2-1, with 9 bases matching TRBD2. CDR3 size: 15 residues. CDR1 and CDR2 (germline): SNHLY, FYNNEI. The trim removed 6 bases at V and 4 bases at J, leaving 7 bases unmatched. CDR3 DNA: TGTGCCAGCAGCTTAGGGCTAGCGGGATACAATGAGCAGTTCTTC. This gives the protein CASSLGLAGYNEQFF.

This clone was seen a handful of times. CDR3 region: CASRGGTANQPQHF. The CDR3, as DNA: TGTGCCAGCAGGGGGGGGACGGCAAATCAGCCCCAGCATTTT. The chain uses TRBV6-5 and TRBJ1-5; TRBD1 is a possible D gene (5 bases). CDR1 MNHEY and CDR2 SVGAGI come from the germline V gene. The CDR3 covers 14 residues. Trimming removed 6 bases from V and 4 bases from J, with 13 bases in between.

This clone appeared a few times. V is TRBV21-1 and J is TRBJ1-2. TRBV21-1 is an annotated pseudogene. The CDR3 has 17 amino acids. The CDR3 DNA is TGTGCCAGCAGATACCACGCCGGGCCCAGCGAGGACTATGGCTACACCTTC. Translated: CASRYHAGPSEDYGYTF.